Listed below are T cell receptor beta chains from one sample, sequenced in a study of OX40 agonist ivuxolimab in advanced cancers. Here immunoSEQ multiplex PCR was the method, and the copy in TCRdb shows in-frame clones only, minus some. This table has about 48,000 clones, roughly 80% appearing once. The input for sequencing was CD4+ or CD8+ T cells sorted from blood, taken in a trial of the OX40 agonist ivuxolimab. The receptors here all came from an adult with an advanced solid tumor such as melanoma, head and neck, liver or kidney cancer. The CDR3 runs from the conserved cysteine through the conserved F or W. A D gene is named only where the DNA matches it firmly. Clone size is stated in some rows and not others, as once, few, many or a class when expanded.

D	V	size	J	CDR3	DNA
.	TRBV19	.	TRBJ1-5	CASSNQPQHF	TGTGCCAGTAGCAATCAGCCCCAGCATTTT
TRBD2	TRBV6-6	.	TRBJ2-5	CASTREGSQETQYF	TGTGCCAGCACCAGGGAGGGATCACAAGAGACCCAGTACTTC
.	TRBV6-6	.	TRBJ2-1	CASTIRNQQFF	TGTGCCAGCACTATTAGGAATCAGCAGTTCTTC
TRBD2	TRBV10-2	.	TRBJ2-1	CASRRLAGNNEQFF	TGCGCCAGCCGAAGACTAGCGGGGAACAATGAGCAGTTCTTC
.	TRBV4-1	.	TRBJ2-3	CASRPGGQGKDTQYF	TGCGCCAGCCGCCCAGGGGGGCAGGGGAAAGATACGCAGTATTTT
.	TRBV5-6	.	TRBJ1-2	CASSYTQGSGGYTF	TGTGCCAGCAGCTACACACAGGGTTCAGGGGGCTACACCTTC
TRBD1	TRBV4-1	.	TRBJ2-2	CASRDRGRTGELFF	TGCGCCAGCAGGGACAGGGGGCGCACCGGGGAGCTGTTTTTT
.	TRBV27	once	TRBJ1-6	CASSLTVNSPLHF	TGTGCCAGCAGTTTAACAGTTAATTCACCCCTCCACTTT
.	TRBV6-6	.	TRBJ1-2	CASSYRLEAGYTF	TGTGCCAGCAGTTACCGCTTGGAAGCTGGCTACACCTTC
.	TRBV14	.	TRBJ2-5	CASSHRYRTQETQYF	TGTGCCAGCAGCCATAGGTACAGAACTCAAGAGACCCAGTACTTC
.	TRBV10-3	.	TRBJ1-2	CAISEADGYYGYTF	TGTGCCATCAGTGAGGCGGACGGGTACTATGGCTACACCTTC
.	TRBV29-1	few	TRBJ1-1	CSVLRDPVDPEAFF	TGCAGCGTTCTCCGGGACCCGGTGGATCCTGAAGCTTTCTTT
TRBD1	TRBV5-4	.	TRBJ2-1	CASSLRTGTRSSYNEQFF	TGTGCCAGCAGCTTAAGGACAGGGACCAGAAGCTCCTACAATGAGCAGTTCTTC
.	TRBV7-8	.	TRBJ1-4	CASSYGWGGEKLFF	TGTGCCAGCAGCTATGGGTGGGGGGGTGAAAAACTGTTTTTT
.	TRBV19	.	TRBJ2-2	CASRQTGFHNTGELFF	TGTGCCAGTAGGCAGACAGGTTTTCATAACACCGGGGAGCTGTTTTTT
.	TRBV20-1	.	TRBJ2-5	CSAKGEETQYF	TGCAGTGCAAAAGGGGAAGAGACCCAGTACTTC
.	TRBV20-1	.	TRBJ2-5	CSATAQETQYF	TGCAGTGCTACGGCCCAAGAGACCCAGTACTTC
.	TRBV2	medium-sized	TRBJ1-1	CASSEDHRNTEAFF	TGTGCCAGCAGTGAGGATCACAGGAACACTGAAGCTTTCTTT
.	TRBV7-2	.	TRBJ2-7	CASSLRQAPYEQYF	TGTGCCAGCAGCTTACGACAGGCACCCTACGAGCAGTACTTC
.	TRBV19	.	TRBJ2-3	CASSPPGAQGDTQYF	TGTGCCAGTAGTCCCCCAGGGGCCCAGGGAGATACGCAGTATTTT
.	TRBV6-1	.	TRBJ1-5	CASSDWQPQHF	TGTGCCAGCAGTGATTGGCAGCCCCAGCATTTT
TRBD1	TRBV6-6	.	TRBJ1-1	CASSKRTGLNTEAFF	TGTGCCAGCAGTAAGAGGACAGGGTTGAACACTGAAGCTTTCTTT
.	TRBV5-1	once	TRBJ2-3	CASSLAAGTDTQYF	TGCGCCAGCAGCTTGGCCGCGGGGACAGATACGCAGTATTTT
.	TRBV19	.	TRBJ2-3	CASSPAALEADTQYF	TGTGCCAGTAGCCCAGCCGCACTAGAGGCGGATACGCAGTATTTT
TRBD1	TRBV7-9	.	TRBJ2-5	CASSHGGQGKTQYF	TGTGCCAGCAGCCACGGGGGACAGGGCAAGACCCAGTACTTC
.	TRBV14	.	TRBJ2-5	CASSDFQETQYF	TGTGCCAGTTCGGACTTCCAAGAGACCCAGTACTTC
.	TRBV9	.	TRBJ2-1	CASSVGAGNTYNEQFF	TGTGCCAGCAGCGTAGGTGCTGGGAACACCTACAATGAGCAGTTCTTC
.	TRBV28	once	TRBJ2-7	CASSLVSGSTSEYF	.
.	TRBV7-8	.	TRBJ1-1	CASSLGVRSTEAFF	TGTGCCAGCAGCTTGGGGGTGCGGTCCACTGAAGCTTTCTTT
TRBD1	TRBV7-9	.	TRBJ2-7	CASSSYRGLSYEQYF	TGTGCCAGCAGCTCCTACAGGGGGCTCTCCTACGAGCAGTACTTC
TRBD1	TRBV7-6	.	TRBJ1-3	CASSLGLIGTAGNTIYF	TGTGCCAGCAGCTTAGGTCTGATAGGGACAGCTGGAAACACCATATATTTT
.	TRBV11-2	few	TRBJ1-2	CASSLAISRGLGYGYTF	TGTGCCAGCAGCTTAGCGATTTCCCGGGGGCTTGGATATGGCTACACCTTC
TRBD2	TRBV5-1	.	TRBJ2-5	CASSFGLAGAGETQYF	TGCGCCAGCAGCTTCGGACTAGCGGGGGCGGGGGAGACCCAGTACTTC
.	TRBV11-2	.	TRBJ1-1	CASKRLGFVAAFF	TGTGCCAGCAAAAGGCTCGGTTTTGTTGCGGCTTTCTTT
TRBD2	TRBV19	.	TRBJ2-1	CASSLGGPNNEQFF	TGTGCCAGTAGTTTGGGAGGGCCTAACAATGAGCAGTTCTTC
.	TRBV6-1	.	TRBJ1-5	CASSAWTDNQPQHF	TGTGCCAGCAGTGCCTGGACAGACAATCAGCCCCAGCATTTT
.	TRBV11-3	few	TRBJ2-1	CASSGRGNEQFF	TGTGCCAGCAGCGGGCGGGGTAATGAGCAGTTCTTC